These T cell receptor beta chains were read from a single sample in a study of shared clonotypes between healthy human individuals. Using immunoSEQ multiplex PCR, the repertoire was profiled, and TCRdb retains in-frame clones only, with some absent. This table has 400,000 to 550,000 clones, around 80% appearing once. The sequencing input was PBMCs. These receptors were collected from a woman aged 35 to 49 in good health. Some clones in this sample may be carry-over from other donors' samples. CDR3s include the opening cysteine and the closing phenylalanine or tryptophan. The order of the fields is CDR3 protein, V gene, J gene.

CDR3aa: CASRRELSNQPQHF
v_gene: TRBV10-3
j_gene: TRBJ1-5

CDR3aa: CASSPGLGESYEQYF
v_gene: TRBV4-3
j_gene: TRBJ2-7

CDR3aa: CASSETSSYNEQFF
v_gene: TRBV10-1
j_gene: TRBJ2-1

CDR3aa: CASSASGQNTGELFF
v_gene: TRBV4-2
j_gene: TRBJ2-2

CDR3aa: CASSDPPLQPQHF
v_gene: TRBV6-1
j_gene: TRBJ1-5

CDR3aa: CASSLRQGESNQPQHF
v_gene: TRBV28
j_gene: TRBJ1-5

CDR3aa: CASSLAAGTYYEQYF
v_gene: TRBV11-2
j_gene: TRBJ2-7

CDR3aa: CASSTDPPNEQYF
v_gene: TRBV19
j_gene: TRBJ2-7

CDR3aa: CASSFPIAGTGIYEQFF
v_gene: TRBV5-1
j_gene: TRBJ2-1

CDR3aa: CASSELTGSSYEQYF
v_gene: TRBV6-1
j_gene: -

CDR3aa: CASSLAAGVTLEQYF
v_gene: TRBV28
j_gene: TRBJ2-7

CDR3aa: CASSLVVDQNRETQYF
v_gene: TRBV5-6
j_gene: TRBJ2-5

CDR3aa: CASSPRDGPYEQYF
v_gene: TRBV18
j_gene: TRBJ2-7

CDR3aa: CASSLGESHNEQFF
v_gene: TRBV7-8
j_gene: TRBJ2-1

CDR3aa: CASRGWVYEQYF
v_gene: TRBV6-6
j_gene: TRBJ2-7

CDR3aa: CASSTDRDRVNTGELFF
v_gene: TRBV5-4
j_gene: TRBJ2-2

CDR3aa: CASSLVSLAGTSYEQYF
v_gene: TRBV7-9
j_gene: TRBJ2-7

CDR3aa: CAWSPGLASNEQFF
v_gene: TRBV30
j_gene: TRBJ2-1

CDR3aa: CATSRDRAGYGYTF
v_gene: TRBV15
j_gene: TRBJ1-2

CDR3aa: CASSLRGGQETQYF
v_gene: TRBV21-1
j_gene: TRBJ2-5

CDR3aa: CASSKKAGGSPLAKNIQYF
v_gene: TRBV21-1
j_gene: TRBJ2-4

CDR3aa: CATSRDYEGSAFF
v_gene: TRBV15
j_gene: TRBJ1-1

CDR3aa: CASSLVPPAENTIYF
v_gene: TRBV13
j_gene: TRBJ1-3

CDR3aa: CASSLDRQNNSPLHF
v_gene: TRBV5-4
j_gene: TRBJ1-6

CDR3aa: CASSLGTRGTIEQYF
v_gene: TRBV5-8
j_gene: TRBJ2-7

CDR3aa: CASSSWKANYGYTF
v_gene: TRBV6-5
j_gene: TRBJ1-2

CDR3aa: CASSRTGEDEQYF
v_gene: TRBV9
j_gene: TRBJ2-7

CDR3aa: CASSQGPGLGSPLHF
v_gene: TRBV4-3
j_gene: TRBJ1-6

CDR3aa: CAISGGETQYF
v_gene: TRBV10-3
j_gene: TRBJ2-5

CDR3aa: CASSGGTGGLHQPQHF
v_gene: TRBV2
j_gene: TRBJ1-5

CDR3aa: CASSLAPTSGTYNEQFF
v_gene: TRBV11-3
j_gene: TRBJ2-1

CDR3aa: CAWGPDSGNTIYF
v_gene: TRBV30
j_gene: TRBJ1-3

CDR3aa: CASSPNPGRIKYNEQFF
v_gene: TRBV11-3
j_gene: TRBJ2-1

CDR3aa: CASSVRSQFTGGYEQYF
v_gene: TRBV5-1
j_gene: TRBJ2-7

CDR3aa: CASSAWFAGLSGNTIYF
v_gene: TRBV9
j_gene: TRBJ1-3

CDR3aa: CASNIANTGELFF
v_gene: TRBV14
j_gene: TRBJ2-2

CDR3aa: CASNLGRASFIDEQYF
v_gene: TRBV21-1
j_gene: TRBJ2-7

CDR3aa: CATSRGGVDEQFF
v_gene: TRBV15
j_gene: TRBJ2-1

CDR3aa: CASSPGLVDTDTQYF
v_gene: TRBV7-3
j_gene: TRBJ2-3

CDR3aa: CASRKVRGPIAKNIQYF
v_gene: TRBV28
j_gene: TRBJ2-4

CDR3aa: CASSVSPGTGSPEF
v_gene: TRBV9
j_gene: TRBJ2-7

CDR3aa: CAWSLLTGANEKLFF
v_gene: TRBV30
j_gene: TRBJ1-4

CDR3aa: CASSPMGQREDYEQYF
v_gene: TRBV28
j_gene: TRBJ2-7

CDR3aa: CASSDGTVGSGANVLTF
v_gene: TRBV25-1
j_gene: TRBJ2-6

CDR3aa: CAWSYGGGSGNTIYF
v_gene: TRBV30
j_gene: TRBJ1-3

CDR3aa: CASSLAGDGKLFF
v_gene: TRBV7-9
j_gene: TRBJ1-4

CDR3aa: CASSEMAYNEQFF
v_gene: TRBV7-9
j_gene: TRBJ2-1